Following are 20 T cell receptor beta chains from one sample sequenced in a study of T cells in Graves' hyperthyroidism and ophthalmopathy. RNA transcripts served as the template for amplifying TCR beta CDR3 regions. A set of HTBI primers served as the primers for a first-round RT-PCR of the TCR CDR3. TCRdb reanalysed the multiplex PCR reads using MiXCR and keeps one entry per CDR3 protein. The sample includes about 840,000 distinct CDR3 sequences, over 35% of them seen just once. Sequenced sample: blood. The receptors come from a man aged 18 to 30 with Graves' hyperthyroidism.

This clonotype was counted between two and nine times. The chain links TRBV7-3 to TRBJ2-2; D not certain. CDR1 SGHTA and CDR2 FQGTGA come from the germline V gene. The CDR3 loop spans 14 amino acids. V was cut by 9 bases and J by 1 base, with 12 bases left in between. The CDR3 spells CASSSTQNTGELFF. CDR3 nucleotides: TGTGCCAGTAGTAGTACTCAGAACACCGGGGAGCTGTTTTTT. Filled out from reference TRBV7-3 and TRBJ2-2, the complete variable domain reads GAGVSQTPSNKVTEKGKYVELRCDPISGHTALYWYRQSLGQGPEFLIYFQGTGAADDSGLPNDRFFAVRPEGSVSTLKIQRTERGDSAVYLCASSSTQNTGELFFGEGSRLTVL.

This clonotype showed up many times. The CDR3 is CASSLRRDTEAFF. As DNA, the CDR3 is TGTGCCAGCAGCTTAAGAAGGGACACTGAAGCTTTCTTT. The genes are TRBV7-3 and TRBJ1-1; D call uncertain. Looked up from germline, CDR1 is SGHTA and CDR2 is FQGTGA. V was pared by 1 base and J by 3 bases, with 6 bases between. This CDR3 spans 13 amino acids. Using reference TRBV7-3 and TRBJ1-1 for the parts outside the CDR3, the full variable domain is GAGVSQTPSNKVTEKGKYVELRCDPISGHTALYWYRQSLGQGPEFLIYFQGTGAADDSGLPNDRFFAVRPEGSVSTLKIQRTERGDSAVYLCASSLRRDTEAFFGQGTRLTVV.

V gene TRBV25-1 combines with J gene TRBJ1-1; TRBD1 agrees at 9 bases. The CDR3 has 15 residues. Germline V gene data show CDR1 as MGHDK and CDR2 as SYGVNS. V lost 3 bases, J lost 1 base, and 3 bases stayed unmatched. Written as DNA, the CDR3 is TGTGCCAGCAGTGATGGGACAGGGCCGAACACTGAAGCTTTCTTT. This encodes CASSDGTGPNTEAFF.

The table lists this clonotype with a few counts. Here the CDR3 reads CASSLALAGAGQYF. CDR3 sequence (DNA): TGTGCCAGCAGCTTAGCTCTAGCGGGGGCCGGGCAGTACTTC. The chain couples TRBV7-2 to TRBJ2-7; 10 nucleotides align to TRBD2. Per germline, CDR1 SGHTA and CDR2 FQGNSA. This CDR3 comprises 14 residues. J lost 9 bases, V lost 0 bases, and 5 bases had no gene match. Supplemented by reference TRBV7-2 and TRBJ2-7, the full variable domain reads GAGVSQSPSNKVTEKGKDVELRCDPISGHTALYWYRQSLGQGLEFLIYFQGNSAPDKSGLPSDRFSAERTGGSVSTLTIQRTQQEDSAVYLCASSLALAGAGQYFGPGTRLTVT.

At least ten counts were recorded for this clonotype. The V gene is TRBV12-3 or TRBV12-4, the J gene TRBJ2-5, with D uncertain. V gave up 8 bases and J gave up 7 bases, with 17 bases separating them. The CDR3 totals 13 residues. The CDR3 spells CASSPPPPGTQYF. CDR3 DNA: TGTGCCAGCTCTCCTCCACCCCCCGGGACCCAGTACTTC.

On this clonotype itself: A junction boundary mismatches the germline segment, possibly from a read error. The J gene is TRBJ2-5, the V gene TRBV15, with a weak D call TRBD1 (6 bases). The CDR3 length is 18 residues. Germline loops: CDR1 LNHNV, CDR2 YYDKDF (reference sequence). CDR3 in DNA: TGTGCCACCAGCGGAGACGCCCCAGCTGGGGGCCCAGGAGAGACCCAGTACTTC. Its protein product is CATSGDAPAGGPGETQYF.

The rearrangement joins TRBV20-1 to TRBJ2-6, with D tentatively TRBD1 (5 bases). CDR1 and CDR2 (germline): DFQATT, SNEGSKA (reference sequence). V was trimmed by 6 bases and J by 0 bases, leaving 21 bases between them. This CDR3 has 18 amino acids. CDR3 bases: TGCAGTGCCCCACCGGACAATTCTTCACCCTCTGGGGCCAACGTCCTGACTTTC. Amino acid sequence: CSAPPDNSSPSGANVLTF.

CDR3 in DNA: TGTGCCAGCAGCTTAGAGAGTAACATCTACGAGCAGTACTTC. This encodes CASSLESNIYEQYF. The chain couples TRBV7-2 to TRBJ2-7; D uncertain. This CDR3 has 14 residues. Germline V CDR1 and CDR2: SGHTA, FQGNSA. Trimming cost V 1 base and J 3 bases, with 10 bases left between them.

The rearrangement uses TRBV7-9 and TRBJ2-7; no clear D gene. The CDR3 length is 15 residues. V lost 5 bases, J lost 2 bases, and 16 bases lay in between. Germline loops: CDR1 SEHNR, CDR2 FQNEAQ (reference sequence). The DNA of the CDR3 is TGTGCCAGCAGCCAACCGGTAAGGCCGCCCTACGAGCAGTACTTC. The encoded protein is CASSQPVRPPYEQYF.

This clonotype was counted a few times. The DNA for the CDR3 is TGTGCCAGCAGCTTATGGTCTGGGGCCAACGTCCTGACTTTC. Protein product: CASSLWSGANVLTF. The V call is TRBV7-2, the J call TRBJ2-6; no reliable D call. The V end was cut by 2 bases, the J end by 1 base, with 3 bases between. CDR3 size: 14 residues. CDR1 SGHTA and CDR2 FQGNSA come from the germline V gene.

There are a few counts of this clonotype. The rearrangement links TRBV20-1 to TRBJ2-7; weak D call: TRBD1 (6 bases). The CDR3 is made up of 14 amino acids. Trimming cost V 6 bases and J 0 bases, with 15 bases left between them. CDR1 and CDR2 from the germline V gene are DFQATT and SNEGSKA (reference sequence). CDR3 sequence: CSADKGGSSYEQYF. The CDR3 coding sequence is TGCAGTGCGGACAAAGGGGGTTCCTCCTACGAGCAGTACTTC.

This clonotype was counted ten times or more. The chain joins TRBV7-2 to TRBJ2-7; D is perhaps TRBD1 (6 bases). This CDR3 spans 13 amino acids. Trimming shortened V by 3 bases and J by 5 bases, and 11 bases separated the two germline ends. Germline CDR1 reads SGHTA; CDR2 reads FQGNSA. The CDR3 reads CASSLSQGHEQYF. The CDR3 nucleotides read TGTGCCAGCAGCTTGTCACAGGGTCACGAGCAGTACTTC.

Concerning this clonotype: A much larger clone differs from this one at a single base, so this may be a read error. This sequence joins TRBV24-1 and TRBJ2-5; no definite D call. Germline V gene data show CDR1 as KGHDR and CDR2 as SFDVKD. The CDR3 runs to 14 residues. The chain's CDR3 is CATRDVWVPETQYF. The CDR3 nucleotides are TGTGCCACCCGTGATGTCTGGGTTCCGGAGACCCAGTACTTC.

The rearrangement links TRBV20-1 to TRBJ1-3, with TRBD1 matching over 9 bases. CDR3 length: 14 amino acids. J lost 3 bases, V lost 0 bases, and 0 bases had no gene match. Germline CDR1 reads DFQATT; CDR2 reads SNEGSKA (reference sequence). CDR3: CSAREDRGGNTIYF. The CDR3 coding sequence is TGCAGTGCTAGAGAGGACAGGGGTGGAAACACCATATATTTT.

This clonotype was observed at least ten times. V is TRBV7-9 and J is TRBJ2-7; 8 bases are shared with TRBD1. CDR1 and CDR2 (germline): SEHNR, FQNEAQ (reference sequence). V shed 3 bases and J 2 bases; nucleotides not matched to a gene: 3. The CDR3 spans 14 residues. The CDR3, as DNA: TGTGCCAGCAGCTTGACAGGGGACCCCTACGAGCAGTACTTC. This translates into CASSLTGDPYEQYF.

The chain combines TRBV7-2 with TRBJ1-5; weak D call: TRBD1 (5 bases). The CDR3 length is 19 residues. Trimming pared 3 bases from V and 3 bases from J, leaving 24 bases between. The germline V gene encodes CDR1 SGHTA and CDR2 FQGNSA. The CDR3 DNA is TGTGCCAGCAGCTTGGTGGGGACCGGGTGGCCAAGGCACAATCAGCCCCAGCATTTT. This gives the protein CASSLVGTGWPRHNQPQHF. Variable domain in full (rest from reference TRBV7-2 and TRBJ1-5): GAGVSQSPSNKVTEKGKDVELRCDPISGHTALYWYRQSLGQGLEFLIYFQGNSAPDKSGLPSDRFSAERTGGSVSTLTIQRTQQEDSAVYLCASSLVGTGWPRHNQPQHFGDGTRLSIL.

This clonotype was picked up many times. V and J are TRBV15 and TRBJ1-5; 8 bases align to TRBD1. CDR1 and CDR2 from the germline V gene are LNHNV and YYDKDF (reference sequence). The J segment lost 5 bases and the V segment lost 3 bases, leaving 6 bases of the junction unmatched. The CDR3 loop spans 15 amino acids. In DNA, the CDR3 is TGTGCCACCAGCAGTGGCAGGGGACAGGATCAGCCCCAGCATTTT. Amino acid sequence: CATSSGRGQDQPQHF.

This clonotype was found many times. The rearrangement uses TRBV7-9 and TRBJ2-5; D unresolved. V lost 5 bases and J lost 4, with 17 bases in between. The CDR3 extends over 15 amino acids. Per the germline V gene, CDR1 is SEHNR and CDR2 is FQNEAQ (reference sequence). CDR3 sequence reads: CASSTRGKTGETQYF. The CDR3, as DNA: TGTGCCAGCAGCACCCGAGGAAAGACGGGAGAGACCCAGTACTTC.

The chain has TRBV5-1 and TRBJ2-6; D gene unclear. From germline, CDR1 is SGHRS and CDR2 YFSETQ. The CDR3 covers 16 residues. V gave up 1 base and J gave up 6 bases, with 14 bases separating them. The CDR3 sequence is CASSLREGLVANVLTF. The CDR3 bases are TGCGCCAGCAGCTTGAGGGAAGGCCTGGTGGCCAACGTCCTGACTTTC.

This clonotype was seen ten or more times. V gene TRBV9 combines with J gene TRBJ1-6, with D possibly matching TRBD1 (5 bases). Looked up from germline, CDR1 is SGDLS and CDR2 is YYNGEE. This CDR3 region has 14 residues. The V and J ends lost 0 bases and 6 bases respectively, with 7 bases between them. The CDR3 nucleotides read TGTGCCAGCAGCGTAGTGGGGGGTAATTCACCCCTCCACTTT. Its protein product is CASSVVGGNSPLHF. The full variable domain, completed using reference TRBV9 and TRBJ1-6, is DSGVTQTPKHLITATGQRVTLRCSPRSGDLSVYWYQQSLDQGLQFLIQYYNGEERAKGNILERFSAQQFPDLHSELNLSSLELGDSALYFCASSVVGGNSPLHFGNGTRLTVT.